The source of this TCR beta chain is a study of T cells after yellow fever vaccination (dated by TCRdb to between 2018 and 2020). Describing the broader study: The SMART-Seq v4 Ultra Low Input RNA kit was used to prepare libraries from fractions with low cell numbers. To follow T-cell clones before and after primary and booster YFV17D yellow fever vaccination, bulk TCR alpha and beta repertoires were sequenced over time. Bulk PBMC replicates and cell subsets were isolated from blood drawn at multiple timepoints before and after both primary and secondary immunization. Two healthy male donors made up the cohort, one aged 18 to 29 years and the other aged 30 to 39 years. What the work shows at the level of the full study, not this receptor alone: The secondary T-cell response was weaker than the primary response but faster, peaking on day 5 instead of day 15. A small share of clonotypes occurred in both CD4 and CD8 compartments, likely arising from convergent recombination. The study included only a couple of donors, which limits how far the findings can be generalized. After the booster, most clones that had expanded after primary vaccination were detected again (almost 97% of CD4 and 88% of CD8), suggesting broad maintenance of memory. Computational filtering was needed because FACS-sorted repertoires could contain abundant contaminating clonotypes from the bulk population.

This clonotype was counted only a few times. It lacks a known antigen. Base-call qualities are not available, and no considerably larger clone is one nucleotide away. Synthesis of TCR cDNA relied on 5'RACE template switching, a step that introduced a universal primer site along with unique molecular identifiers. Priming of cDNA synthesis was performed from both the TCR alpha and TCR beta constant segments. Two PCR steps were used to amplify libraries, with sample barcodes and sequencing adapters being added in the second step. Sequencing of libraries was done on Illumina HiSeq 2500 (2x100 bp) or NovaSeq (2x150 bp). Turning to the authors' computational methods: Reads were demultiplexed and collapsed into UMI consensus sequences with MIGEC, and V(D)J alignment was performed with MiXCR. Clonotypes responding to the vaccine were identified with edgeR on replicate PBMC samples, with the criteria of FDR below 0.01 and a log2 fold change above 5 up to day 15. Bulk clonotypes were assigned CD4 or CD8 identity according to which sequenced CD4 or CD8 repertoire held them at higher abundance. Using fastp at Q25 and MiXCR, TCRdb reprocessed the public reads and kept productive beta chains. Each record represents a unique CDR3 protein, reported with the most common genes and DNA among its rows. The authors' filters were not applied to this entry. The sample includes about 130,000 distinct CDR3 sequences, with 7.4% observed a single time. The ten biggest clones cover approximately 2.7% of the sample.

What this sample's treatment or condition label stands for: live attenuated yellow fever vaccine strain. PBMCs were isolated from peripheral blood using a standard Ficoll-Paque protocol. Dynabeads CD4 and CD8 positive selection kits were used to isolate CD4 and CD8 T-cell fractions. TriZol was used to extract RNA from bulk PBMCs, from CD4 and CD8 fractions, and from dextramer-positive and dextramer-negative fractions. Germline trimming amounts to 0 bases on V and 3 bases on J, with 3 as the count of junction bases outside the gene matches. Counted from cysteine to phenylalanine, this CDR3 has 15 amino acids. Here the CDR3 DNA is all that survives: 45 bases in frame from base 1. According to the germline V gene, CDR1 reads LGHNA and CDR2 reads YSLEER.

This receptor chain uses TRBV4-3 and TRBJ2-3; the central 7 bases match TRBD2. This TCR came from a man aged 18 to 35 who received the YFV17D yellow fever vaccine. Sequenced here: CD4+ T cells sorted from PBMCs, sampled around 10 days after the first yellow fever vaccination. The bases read TGCGCCAGCAGCCAAGAACTAGCGCAGACAGATACGCAGTATTTT. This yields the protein CASSQELAQTDTQYF.